One sample yielded the 7 T cell receptor beta chains listed below, sequenced in a study of blood T cell repertoires in COVID-19. Here immunoSEQ multiplex PCR was the method, and the copy in TCRdb shows in-frame clones only, minus some. Counted here are approximately 270,000 clones, 70% to 85% occurring once; the ten biggest clones make up roughly 10%. Sequencing was carried out using peripheral blood. The source of these receptors is a man older than 75 with acute or convalescent COVID-19.

This sequence joins TRBV5-1 and TRBJ2-2; TRBD1 agrees at 8 bases. The ends lost 0 bases at V and 1 base at J; junction bases unmatched: 5. The CDR3 covers 17 residues. In germline, CDR1 is SGHRS, CDR2 YFSETQ. CDR3 protein: CASSLDGGTGNTGELFF. The CDR3 region has the DNA TGCGCCAGCAGCTTGGATGGCGGGACAGGGAACACCGGGGAGCTGTTTTTT.

V and J are TRBV15 and TRBJ2-3; 7 bases align to TRBD2. CDR1 LNHNV and CDR2 YYDKDF come from the germline V gene (reference sequence). The CDR3 covers 15 residues. The V segment lost 8 bases and the J segment 3 bases; nucleotides outside the gene matches: 11. The CDR3 loop reads CATGRGGSRTDTQYF. CDR3 DNA sequence: TGTGCCACCGGTCGAGGCGGGAGCAGGACAGATACGCAGTATTTT. The complete variable domain, with remaining parts taken from reference TRBV15 and TRBJ2-3, reads DAMVIQNPRYQVTQFGKPVTLSCSQTLNHNVMYWYQQKSSQAPKLLFHYYDKDFNNEADTPDNFQSRRPNTSFCFLDIRSPGLGDTAMYLCATGRGGSRTDTQYFGPGTRLTVL.

The chain carries TRBV18 and TRBJ1-1; 12 bases agree with TRBD1. Germline values: CDR1 KGHSH, CDR2 LQKENI. The trim removed 4 bases at V and 3 bases at J, leaving 9 bases unmatched. The CDR3 length is 17 residues. The CDR3 coding sequence is TGTGCCAGCTCACTCTCCGGGACAGGGGGCATGGACACTGAAGCTTTCTTT. It encodes CASSLSGTGGMDTEAFF.

This sequence joins TRBV18 and TRBJ2-3; TRBD1 aligns across 8 bases. The CDR3 covers 14 residues. Germline-derived CDR1 and CDR2 are KGHSH and LQKENI. J lost 4 bases, V lost 1 base, and 1 base had no gene match. The chain's CDR3 is CASSPQQGADTQYF. The CDR3 DNA reads TGTGCCAGCTCACCACAACAGGGGGCAGATACGCAGTATTTT. The entire variable domain, with the rest obtained from reference TRBV18 and TRBJ2-3, is as follows: NAGVMQNPRHLVRRRGQEARLRCSPMKGHSHVYWYRQLPEEGLKFMVYLQKENIIDESGMPKERFSAEFPKEGPSILRIQQVVRGDSAAYFCASSPQQGADTQYFGPGTRLTVL.

This clone was recorded once. The rearrangement links TRBV6-5 to TRBJ2-7, with TRBD1 identical over 9 bases. Trimming cost V 7 bases and J 3 bases; bases outside gene matches: 10. Per germline, CDR1 MNHEY and CDR2 SVGAGI. This CDR3 region has 15 residues. Here the CDR3 DNA reads TGTGCCAGCACCTTGGACAGGGGCCCTTTCTACGAGCAGTACTTC. Protein: CASTLDRGPFYEQYF.

V gene TRBV11-2 combines with J gene TRBJ2-5; 8 bases agree with TRBD1. J was trimmed by 1 base and V by 1 base; bases with no gene match: 8. This CDR3 has 17 amino acids. Per the germline V gene, CDR1 is SGHAT and CDR2 is FQNNGV. CDR3 bases: TGTGCCAGCAGCTTAGTCTTACAGGGGGGCGGCCAAGAGACCCAGTACTTC. This codes for CASSLVLQGGGQETQYF.

The rearrangement uses TRBV19 and TRBJ1-2, with 10 positions matching TRBD1. Germline V gene data show CDR1 as LNHDA and CDR2 as SQIVND (reference sequence). The CDR3 consists of 16 residues. The ends lost 4 bases at V and 8 bases at J; junction bases unmatched: 13. The CDR3 reads CASSTRKSDRGHGYTF. CDR3 nucleotides: TGTGCCAGTAGTACACGAAAGTCAGACAGGGGGCACGGCTACACCTTC.